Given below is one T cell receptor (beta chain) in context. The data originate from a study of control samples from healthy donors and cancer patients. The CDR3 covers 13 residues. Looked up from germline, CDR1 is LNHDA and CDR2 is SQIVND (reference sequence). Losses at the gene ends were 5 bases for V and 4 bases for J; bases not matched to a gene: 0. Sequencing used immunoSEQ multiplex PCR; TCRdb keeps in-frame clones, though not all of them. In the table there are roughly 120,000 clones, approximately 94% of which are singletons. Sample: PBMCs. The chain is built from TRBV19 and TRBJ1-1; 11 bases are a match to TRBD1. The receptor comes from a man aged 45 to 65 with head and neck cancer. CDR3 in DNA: TGTGCCAGTAGTGGGACAGGGGGCACTGAAGCTTTCTTT. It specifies CASSGTGGTEAFF. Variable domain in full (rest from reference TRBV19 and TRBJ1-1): DGGITQSPKYLFRKEGQNVTLSCEQNLNHDAMYWYRQDPGQGLRLIYYSQIVNDFQKGDIAEGYSVSREKKESFPLTVTSAQKNPTAFYLCASSGTGGTEAFFGQGTRLTVV.